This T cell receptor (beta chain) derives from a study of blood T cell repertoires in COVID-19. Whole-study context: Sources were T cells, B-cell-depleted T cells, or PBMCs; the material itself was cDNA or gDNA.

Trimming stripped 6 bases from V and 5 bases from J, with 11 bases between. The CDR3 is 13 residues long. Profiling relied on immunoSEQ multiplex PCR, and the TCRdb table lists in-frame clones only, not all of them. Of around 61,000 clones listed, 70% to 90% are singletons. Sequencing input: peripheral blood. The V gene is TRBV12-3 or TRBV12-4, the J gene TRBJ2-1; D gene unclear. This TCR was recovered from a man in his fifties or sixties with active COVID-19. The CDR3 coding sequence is TGTGCCAGCAGATCCCTGGCAGACAATGAGCAGTTCTTC. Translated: CASRSLADNEQFF.